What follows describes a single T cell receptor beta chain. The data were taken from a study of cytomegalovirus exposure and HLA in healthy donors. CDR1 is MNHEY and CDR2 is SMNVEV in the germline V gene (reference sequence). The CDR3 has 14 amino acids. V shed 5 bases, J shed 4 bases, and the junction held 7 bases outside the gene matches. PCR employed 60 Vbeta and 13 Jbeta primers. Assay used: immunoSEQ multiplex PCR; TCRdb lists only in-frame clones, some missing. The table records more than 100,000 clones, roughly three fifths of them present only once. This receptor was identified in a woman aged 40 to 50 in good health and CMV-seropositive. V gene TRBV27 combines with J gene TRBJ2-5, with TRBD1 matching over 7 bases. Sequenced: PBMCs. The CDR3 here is CASSVQGVGETQYF. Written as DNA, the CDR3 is TGTGCCAGCAGTGTCCAGGGGGTGGGAGAGACCCAGTACTTC.